This T cell receptor (beta chain) was documented in a study of regulatory T cells in long-lasting Graves disease (dated by TCRdb to the early 2020s). Broadly, across the study: In the newly diagnosed Graves' disease group, patients had been taking antithyroid drugs for less than 3 months. Persistent Graves' disease patients were compared with newly diagnosed Graves' disease patients by peripheral blood TCR sequencing and RNA sequencing. The study was conducted in China and was registered as a clinical trial. A total of roughly 35 samples underwent TCR sequencing, from roughly 13 patients with persistent Graves' disease and approximately 20 patients with newly diagnosed Graves' disease. Study-wide conclusions, independent of this receptor: Preferential use of TRBV28, TRBJ1-2 and TRBJ2-5 was observed in persistent disease, whereas TRBV20-1 and TRBJ2-1 were favored in newly diagnosed disease. The authors noted that the small sample size was a limitation that may lower accuracy. Sequencing and analysis were restricted to the TCR beta chain. More public clonotypes were shared among persistent patients (more than 2,500) than among newly diagnosed patients (approximately 930). Peripheral blood alone was examined, since thyroid tissue, which constituted the primary lesion, could not be accessed. Compared with newly diagnosed patients, patients with persistent Graves' disease had lower TCR Shannon entropy and fewer highly expanded clones, which suggests clonal expansion.

The germline ends are 7 bases apart after V is trimmed by 0 bases and J by 4 bases. The CDR3 contains 13 residues, cysteine and phenylalanine counted. The CDR3 DNA has 39 bases and is translated from base 1. As encoded in the germline V gene (reference sequence), CDR1 is GTSNPN while CDR2 is SVGIG. As concerns this clonotype: The specificity of this receptor is unknown. The sample holds no much larger clone one base away, and base qualities are not on file.

The time point tag for this specimen amounts to: newly diagnosed GD, antithyroid drugs for less than 3 months. For both TCR sequencing and RNA sequencing, RNA was extracted from PBMCs using TRIzol. The diagnosis of Graves' disease was made according to American Thyroid Association guidelines. Recruitment of patients was carried out at an endocrinology department in Xi'an, China. Each patient gave roughly 10 milliliters of peripheral blood, collected in an EDTA anticoagulant tube. Ficoll Paque Plus density gradient separation was used to isolate PBMCs, and no further T cell sorting was performed. RNA quality was checked with an Agilent 2100 Bioanalyzer and agarose gel, and concentration with a NanoDrop 2000. The method was multiplex PCR. Sequencing was performed on an Illumina HiSeq 4000. iRepertoire HTBI primers and Arm-PCR amplification of CDR3 regions were used to construct TCR beta libraries. Before sequencing, the PCR products went through gel purification. Regarding the original processing steps: Gene usage analysis of CDR3 amino acid clonotypes relied on the approximately 60 TRBV and 14 TRBJ segments identified across samples. Filtered high-quality paired reads were merged into contigs using COPE and FqMerger. BLAST was used to align contigs to IMGT TRBV, TRBD and TRBJ reference genes, and CDR3 was defined according to IMGT. Clonotypes above 0.1% frequency were classified as highly expanded clones. Shannon entropy served as the measure of repertoire diversity, while the Gini coefficient captured V-J evenness. Clonotypes shared by more than one individual were considered public. In-frame beta chains were kept once TCRdb had trimmed the public reads at Q25 with fastp and called clones with MiXCR. Every distinct CDR3 protein forms one entry, paired with its most common genes and DNA. TCRdb's processing, not the authors', yielded these V and J calls. Recorded for this sample are over 450,000 distinct CDR3 sequences; around 11% of them occurred a single time. The ten largest make up roughly 8.9% of the sample.

These data also formed part of another study, on T cells in Graves' hyperthyroidism and ophthalmopathy. The second publication reports: Stable Graves' hyperthyroidism was defined as the absence of progression to ophthalmopathy over 18 months of follow-up. The hyperthyroidism patients were between 18 and 65 years old and newly diagnosed, with a disease duration of less than 2 months. Exclusion was applied to patients with uncontrolled infections, other autoimmune diseases, pregnancy or lactation. Clinical symptoms, serum thyroxine and TRAb, thyroid ultrasound, and orbital computed tomography formed the basis for the diagnoses. The first round of RT-PCR for the TCR CDR3 was performed with the HTBI primer set and the Qiagen OneStep RT-PCR kit. Most expanded thyroid clonotypes (frequency above 0.001) were also detected in blood, suggesting blood repertoires may reflect thyroid immune responses. Ophthalmopathy was separated from stable hyperthyroidism by a 13 V-J signature model, with over 85% sensitivity and 81% to 83% specificity obtained in cross-validation and 80%/75% obtained in testing. In validation, progression to ophthalmopathy was predicted by the model with 65% to 71% sensitivity and 72.22% specificity, a median of approximately 7.1 months before onset. To identify distinguishing TCR V-J signatures, a discovery cohort of about a hundred patients was used, comprising 40 to 45 with Graves' ophthalmopathy and roughly 60 with stable Graves' hyperthyroidism. Prospective prediction of ophthalmopathy was tested in an independent validation cohort of some 20 hyperthyroidism patients and 15 to 17 patients who later progressed to ophthalmopathy. The 75 to 100 discovery patients were randomly split 7:3 into training and test sets. In addition, the study compared T-cell repertoires in thyroid tissue and in blood from roughly six Graves' hyperthyroidism patients. After sampling, hyperthyroidism patients received methimazole starting at 30 mg daily, and ophthalmopathy patients received high-dose intravenous methylprednisolone. The libraries were constructed in a second round of multiplex PCR and then size-selected and purified. Paired-end sequencing of the libraries was performed with 100 bp reads on an Illumina HiSeq2000. SOAPnuke was used to process the raw data, with reads discarded if the reads contained adapters or uncalled bases, had a mean Phred below 15, or lacked an exact constant-primer or identifier match. COPE v1.2.5 was used to merge the high-quality paired reads, and each unique nucleotide sequence was defined as a clonotype. MiTCR v1.1 was used to align the clonotypes against IMGT TRBV, TRBD and TRBJ reference segments. Analysis was restricted to V-J combinations with a frequency above 0.0001, which covered about 99% of repertoires. A TCS score was defined as the ratio of F50 (clonal expansion) to E x V (chaos), with BLOSUM62-based TCRdist applied between CDR3 peptides within each V-J. Welch's t-statistics and random forest reduced around 520 V-J features to fewer than 15, which were used in a naive Bayes classifier (R e1071). No statistical method was used to set the sample size in advance, and investigators knew the group allocation. The paper describes TCR Vbeta CDR3 sequencing of 140 or so peripheral blood samples, made up of 43 ophthalmopathy patients, 70 to 80 hyperthyroidism patients and 17 progressor patients.

The sequence came from a woman aged 25 to 39 with Graves disease. Donor details come from another sample of the same person, matched by shared clones. The rearrangement joined TRBV30 to TRBJ1-5, with the D gene not confidently named. Sequences were derived from peripheral blood mononuclear cells (PBMCs), sampled at new diagnosis, from a patient treated with antithyroid drugs. The CDR3 protein sequence reads: CAWSVSQNQPQHF. The DNA sequence reads TGTGCCTGGAGTGTATCCCAGAATCAGCCCCAGCATTTT.